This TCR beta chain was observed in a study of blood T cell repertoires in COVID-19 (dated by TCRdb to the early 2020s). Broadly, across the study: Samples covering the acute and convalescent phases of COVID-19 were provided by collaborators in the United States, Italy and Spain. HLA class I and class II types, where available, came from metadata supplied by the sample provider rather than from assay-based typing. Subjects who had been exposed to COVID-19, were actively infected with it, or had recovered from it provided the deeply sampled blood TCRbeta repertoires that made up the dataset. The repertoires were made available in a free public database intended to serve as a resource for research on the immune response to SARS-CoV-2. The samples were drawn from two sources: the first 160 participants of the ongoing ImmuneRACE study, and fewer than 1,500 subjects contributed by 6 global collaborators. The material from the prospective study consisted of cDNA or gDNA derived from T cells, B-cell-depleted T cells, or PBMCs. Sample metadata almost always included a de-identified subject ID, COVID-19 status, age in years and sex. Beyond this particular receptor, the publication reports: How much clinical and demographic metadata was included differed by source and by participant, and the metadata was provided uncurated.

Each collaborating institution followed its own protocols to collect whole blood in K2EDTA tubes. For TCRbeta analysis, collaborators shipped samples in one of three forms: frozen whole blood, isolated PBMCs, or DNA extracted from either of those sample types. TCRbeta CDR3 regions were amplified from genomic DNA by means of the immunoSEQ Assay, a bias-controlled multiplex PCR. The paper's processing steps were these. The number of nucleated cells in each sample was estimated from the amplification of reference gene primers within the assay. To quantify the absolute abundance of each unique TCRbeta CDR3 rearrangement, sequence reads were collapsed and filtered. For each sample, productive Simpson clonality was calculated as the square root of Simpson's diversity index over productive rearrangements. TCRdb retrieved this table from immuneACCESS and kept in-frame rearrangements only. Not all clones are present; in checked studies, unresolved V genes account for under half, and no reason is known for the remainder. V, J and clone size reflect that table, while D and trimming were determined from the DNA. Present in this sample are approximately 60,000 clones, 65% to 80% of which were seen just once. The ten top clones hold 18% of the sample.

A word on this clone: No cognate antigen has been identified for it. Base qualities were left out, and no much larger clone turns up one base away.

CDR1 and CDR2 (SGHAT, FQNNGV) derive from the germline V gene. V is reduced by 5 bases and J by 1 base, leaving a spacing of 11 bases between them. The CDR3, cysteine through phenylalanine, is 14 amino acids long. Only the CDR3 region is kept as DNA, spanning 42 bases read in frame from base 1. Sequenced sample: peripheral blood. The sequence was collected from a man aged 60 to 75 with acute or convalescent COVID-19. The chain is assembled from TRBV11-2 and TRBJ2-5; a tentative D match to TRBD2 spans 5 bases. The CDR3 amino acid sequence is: CASSHGLPQETQYF. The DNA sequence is TGTGCCAGCAGCCACGGACTTCCCCAAGAGACCCAGTACTTC.